This is a list of T cell receptor beta chains from one sample in a study of cytotoxic CD8 clonotypes in ibrutinib-treated CLL. Produced via immunoSEQ multiplex PCR; TCRdb's table is partial and in-frame only. The sample lists roughly 300,000 clones, around 77% occurring once. This material consisted of PBMCs, taken at disease progression, from a patient treated with ibrutinib. These receptor sequences come from a human donor with chronic lymphocytic leukemia. CDR3s include the opening cysteine and the closing phenylalanine or tryptophan. The D gene is left open where the match is weak. Clone size, where shown, is once, few, many, or a class for clones that have expanded.

TRBV11-2	.	TRBJ2-1	once	TGTGCCAGCAGCTCACACGGCCGGGAGCAGTTCTTC	CASSSHGREQFF
TRBV6-5	.	TRBJ1-6	.	TGTGCCAGCAGTTACGAGGGGGAGGGTTCACCCCTCCACTTT	CASSYEGEGSPLHF
TRBV29-1	TRBD2	TRBJ2-5	.	TGCAGCGTTGAGGCTAGCGGGGGGAAGACCCAGTACTTC	CSVEASGGKTQYF
TRBV2	.	TRBJ2-5	.	TGTGCCAGCAGTGAGTGGGGCCGCGGGGAGACCCAGTACTTC	CASSEWGRGETQYF
TRBV18	TRBD1	TRBJ2-7	.	TGTGCCAGCTCACTACGACAGGGGATCTACGAGCAGTACTTC	CASSLRQGIYEQYF
TRBV28	.	TRBJ1-2	.	TGTGCCAGCAGTTTTATGGGGGTCGATTATGGCTACACCTTC	CASSFMGVDYGYTF
TRBV5-6	.	TRBJ2-2	few	TGTGCCAGCAGCTATAGAGAGAGAGGGTTTTTCACCGGGGAGCTGTTTTTT	CASSYRERGFFTGELFF
TRBV19	TRBD2	TRBJ2-7	.	TGTGCCAGTGTGCTAGCGGGAGTTCCCAACTTCTACGAGCAGTACTTC	CASVLAGVPNFYEQYF
TRBV23-1	TRBD1	TRBJ1-2	.	TGCGCCAGCAGTCACCCACAGGGGGCGAACTATGGCTACACCTTC	CASSHPQGANYGYTF
TRBV5-8	TRBD1	TRBJ2-7	.	TGTGCCAGCAGCCGTACCGGGACAGGCGACTACTACGAGCAGTACTTC	CASSRTGTGDYYEQYF
TRBV29-1	TRBD1	TRBJ2-7	.	TGCAGCGCCTCACAGGGGTCCGAGCAGTACTTC	CSASQGSEQYF
TRBV5-4	TRBD1	TRBJ1-2	many	TGTGCCAGCAGCCTAGACAGGGGATCAAGAGGCTACACCTTC	CASSLDRGSRGYTF
TRBV29-1	TRBD2	TRBJ2-1	.	TGCAGCGGCCGCGGGAGTTCGACGTACAATGAGCAGTTCTTC	CSGRGSSTYNEQFF
TRBV14	TRBD2	TRBJ2-1	.	TGTGCCAGCACCCTAGGAGCGGGGAGGGACTACAATGAGCAGTTCTTC	CASTLGAGRDYNEQFF
TRBV18	TRBD2	TRBJ2-1	.	TGTGCCAGCTCACCAGTAGCGGGAGGGCGTAATGAGCAGTTCTTC	CASSPVAGGRNEQFF
TRBV5-1	.	TRBJ2-7	.	TGCGCCAGCAGCTTCGGGGAGGGGGCGAGAGAGCAGTACTTC	CASSFGEGAREQYF
TRBV5-1	.	TRBJ2-3	.	TGCGCCAGCAGCATAGGACTCCCCGATACGCAGTATTTT	CASSIGLPDTQYF
TRBV7-2	.	TRBJ2-7	.	TGTGCCAGCAGCCCCTACGGGGGTGAGCAGTACTTC	CASSPYGGEQYF
TRBV11-2	.	TRBJ2-7	.	TGTGCCAGCAGCTGGCTCGCAGGGGAGCAGTACTTC	CASSWLAGEQYF
TRBV13	.	TRBJ2-3	.	TGTGCCAGCAGCTTAGGTTCCGATACGCAGTATTTT	CASSLGSDTQYF
TRBV7-8	.	TRBJ2-7	.	TGTGCCAGCAGCTTAGCTGGCAGGTCGATATACCCCTACGAGCAGTACTTC	CASSLAGRSIYPYEQYF
TRBV7-2	.	TRBJ2-7	.	TGTGCCAGCAGCTTAGTGGCGACTAGTCTCGAGCAGTACTTC	CASSLVATSLEQYF
TRBV7-7	TRBD2	TRBJ2-5	.	TGTGCCAGCAGCACCTCCGGGACTAGCGGACAAGAGACCCAGTACTTC	CASSTSGTSGQETQYF
TRBV4-1	.	TRBJ1-2	.	TGCGCCAGCAGCCAAGATTCAGGAGGCCGGGGTATTAACTATGGCTACACCTTC	CASSQDSGGRGINYGYTF
TRBV9	.	TRBJ1-2	.	TGTGCCAGCAGCCCCGGGGACAAGCCCTATGGCTACACCTTC	CASSPGDKPYGYTF
TRBV6-5	TRBD1	TRBJ2-1	few	TGTGCCAGCAGTTACTCGAAGGGGGCGCGTGAGCAGTTCTTC	CASSYSKGAREQFF
TRBV25-1	.	TRBJ2-3	.	TGTGCCAGCATGGTCGGTGGAGATACGCAGTATTTT	CASMVGGDTQYF
TRBV29-1	.	TRBJ2-7	.	TGCAGCGTTGAAGGACGGGGGCTTGGTTCCTACGAGCAGTACTTC	CSVEGRGLGSYEQYF
TRBV27	.	TRBJ2-3	.	TGTGCCAGCAGTTTAGCCCGGGGTATCGGCACAGATACGCAGTATTTT	CASSLARGIGTDTQYF
TRBV11-2	.	TRBJ2-3	.	TGTGCCAGCAGCTTAGACCTTGGCGGAGGTGATACGCAGTATTTT	CASSLDLGGGDTQYF
TRBV18	TRBD1	TRBJ1-2	few	TGTGCCAGCTCACCACCCGGACAGGGGGGAGACTATGGCTACACCTTC	CASSPPGQGGDYGYTF
TRBV5-1	TRBD1	TRBJ1-5	few	TGCGCCAGCAGCCCGACAGGGGGCAATCAGCCCCAGCATTTT	CASSPTGGNQPQHF
TRBV11-2	.	TRBJ2-3	.	TGTGCCAGCAGCTTAGTGTCGCCGGGGGCTAGCACAGATACGCAGTATTTT	CASSLVSPGASTDTQYF
TRBV4-3	.	TRBJ1-5	.	TGCGCCAGCAGCCAAGGGCAGGGAGACAATCAGCCCCAGCATTTT	CASSQGQGDNQPQHF
TRBV7-9	TRBD2	TRBJ2-3	.	TGTGCCAGCAGCTTAGATGGTAGCGGGGCCCGCACAGATACGCAGTATTTT	CASSLDGSGARTDTQYF
TRBV7-9	.	TRBJ2-1	.	TGTGCCAGCAGCTCACCGTGGGTTTCCTACAATGAGCAGTTCTTC	CASSSPWVSYNEQFF
TRBV7-9	TRBD2	TRBJ2-2	once	TGTGCCAGCAGCTTTCTAGCGGGGGGCCATACCGGGGAGCTGTTTTTT	CASSFLAGGHTGELFF
TRBV27	.	TRBJ2-3	.	TGTGCCAGCAGTTTATCTGGGCTAGGCACAGATACGCAGTATTTT	CASSLSGLGTDTQYF
TRBV5-5	.	TRBJ1-4	once	TGTGCCAGCAGCTTGTTCCGGGACCTTAATGAAAAACTGTTTTTT	CASSLFRDLNEKLFF
TRBV7-2	.	TRBJ1-2	few	TGTGCCAGCAGCTTAGGTCTCAGGGTCCCTTCTAAATATGGCTACACCTTC	CASSLGLRVPSKYGYTF
TRBV6-5	.	TRBJ1-2	.	TGTGCCAGCAGTTCCGGGACGAGCTATGGCTACACCTTC	CASSSGTSYGYTF
TRBV9	.	TRBJ2-2	.	TGTGCCAGCAGAGGGCTCACCGGGGAGCTGTTTTTT	CASRGLTGELFF
TRBV15	TRBD1	TRBJ2-3	.	TGTGCCACCAGAGCGACAGGGGGTTACACAGATACGCAGTATTTT	CATRATGGYTDTQYF
TRBV15	.	TRBJ1-2	.	TGTGCCACCAGCCCTCGACGGGGACCCAACGGCTACACCTTC	CATSPRRGPNGYTF
TRBV9	TRBD1	TRBJ2-5	.	TGTGCCAGCAGCCCAGGACAGGCCCAAGAGACCCAGTACTTC	CASSPGQAQETQYF
TRBV29-1	.	TRBJ1-4	.	TGCAGCGTTGAAGGACGGTCTAATGAAAAACTGTTTTTT	CSVEGRSNEKLFF
TRBV2	.	TRBJ1-2	.	TGTGCCAGCAGTGCGACGGCAGAATTTGGCTACACCTTC	CASSATAEFGYTF
TRBV6-5	.	TRBJ2-7	.	TGTGCCAGCAGTACAGGGTTCGAGCAGTACTTC	CASSTGFEQYF
TRBV7-3	.	TRBJ2-5	.	TGTGCCAGCAGCTTAAGTCCGACAACAGGGATGGAGACCCAGTACTTC	CASSLSPTTGMETQYF
TRBV7-3	.	TRBJ2-7	.	TGTGCCAGCAGCTTAGCGAGATACGAGCAGTACTTC	CASSLARYEQYF
TRBV6-6	TRBD2	TRBJ2-5	.	TGTGCCAGCAGAGGGACTACGATACAAGAGACCCAGTACTTC	CASRGTTIQETQYF
TRBV7-9	TRBD1	TRBJ1-2	.	TGTGCCAGCAGCTTAAGCAGGGGGACGGCTAACTATGGCTACACCTTC	CASSLSRGTANYGYTF
TRBV5-1	.	TRBJ2-7	once	TGCGCCAGCAGCTTACTTACCGGGACTCCCGAGGGGGAGCAGTACTTC	CASSLLTGTPEGEQYF
TRBV1	.	TRBJ2-5	.	TGCACCAGCAGCCAAGAGGGGACTAGCGGGGACGGGGAGACCCAGTACTTC	CTSSQEGTSGDGETQYF
TRBV19	.	TRBJ1-5	.	TGTGCCAGTCGTCGGCAACAGTGGGGAAATCAGCCCCAGCATTTT	CASRRQQWGNQPQHF
TRBV9	.	TRBJ1-3	.	TGTGCCAGCAGCGTAGATACGTACTCTGGAAACACCATATATTTT	CASSVDTYSGNTIYF
TRBV27	.	TRBJ1-5	.	TGTGCCAGCAGCCGGTGGGGTCAGCCCCAGCATTTT	CASSRWGQPQHF
TRBV4-1	.	TRBJ2-3	.	TGCGCCAGCAGCCAAGATCTTGAAGGAACTCACGCCGATACGCAGTATTTT	CASSQDLEGTHADTQYF
TRBV4-3	.	TRBJ1-2	.	TGCGCCAGCAGCCAAGATAATTTGATCTATGGCTACACCTTC	CASSQDNLIYGYTF